This T cell receptor beta chain was sequenced for a study of cytomegalovirus exposure and HLA in healthy donors. In the case of this clone: Antigen specificity is unknown.

These donors, healthy bone marrow donors, were studied. 60 Vbeta and 13 Jbeta primers were used in PCR. This table comes from immunoSEQ multiplex PCR, and its TCRdb copy is limited to in-frame clones, with some not included. The sample lists 190,000 or so clones, roughly 80% occurring once. Overall study findings and caveats: Later on, analysis showed that most CMV-associated TCR beta chains appeared to be HLA-restricted. What a later analysis reportedly showed was that an Asian-associated ancestry cluster had fewer N-insertions than the approximately 670-donor mean. With DRB1 most and HLA-C fewest, TCR association rates differed between HLA loci in a later analysis.

This CDR3 has 15 amino acids. The germline V gene has CDR1 LNHDA and CDR2 SQIVND (reference sequence). V was pared by 7 bases and J by 1 base, with 7 bases of the junction left unmatched. Material: PBMCs. The clonotype comes from a man in his fifties in good health and CMV-seronegative. V is TRBV19 and J is TRBJ2-3; TRBD1 aligns across 8 bases. The CDR3 DNA is TGTGCCAGTAAGGAGTGGGACAGGCGCACAGATACGCAGTATTTT. Its translation is CASKEWDRRTDTQYF.